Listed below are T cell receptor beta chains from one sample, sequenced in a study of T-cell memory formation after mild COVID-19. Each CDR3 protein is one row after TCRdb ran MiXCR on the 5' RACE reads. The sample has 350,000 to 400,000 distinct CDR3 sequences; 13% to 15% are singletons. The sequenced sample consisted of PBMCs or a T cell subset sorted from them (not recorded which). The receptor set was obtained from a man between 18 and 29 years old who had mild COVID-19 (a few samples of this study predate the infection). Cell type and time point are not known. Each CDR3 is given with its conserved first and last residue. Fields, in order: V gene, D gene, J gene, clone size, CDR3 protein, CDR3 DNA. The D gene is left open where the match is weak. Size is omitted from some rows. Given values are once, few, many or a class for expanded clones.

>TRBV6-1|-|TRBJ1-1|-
CASSGVLNTEAFF
TGTGCCAGCAGTGGGGTCTTGAACACTGAAGCTTTCTTT
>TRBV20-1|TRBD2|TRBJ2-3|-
CSATTSGGFSSTDTQYF
TGCAGTGCTACGACTAGCGGGGGCTTCTCTAGCACAGATACGCAGTATTTT
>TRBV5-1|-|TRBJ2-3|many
CASSTEGSDTQYF
TGCGCCAGCAGCACTGAGGGATCAGATACGCAGTATTTT
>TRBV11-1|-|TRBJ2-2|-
CASSLGAATGELFF
TGTGCCAGCAGCTTAGGAGCAGCCACCGGGGAGCTGTTTTTT
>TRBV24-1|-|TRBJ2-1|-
CATRGSSDRIKMSYNEQFF
TGTGCCACCAGGGGGTCCTCGGACAGAATTAAAATGTCCTACAATGAGCAGTTCTTC
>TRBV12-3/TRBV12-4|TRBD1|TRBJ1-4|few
CASSSTGKATNEKLFF
TGTGCCAGCAGTTCGACAGGGAAAGCAACTAATGAAAAACTGTTTTTT
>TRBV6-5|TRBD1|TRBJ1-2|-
CASSATGSRIYGYTF
TGTGCCAGCAGCGCGACAGGGTCTAGAATTTATGGCTACACCTTC
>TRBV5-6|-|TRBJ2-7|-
CASSLRTWAYEQYF
TGTGCCAGCAGCTTACGGACATGGGCCTACGAGCAGTACTTC
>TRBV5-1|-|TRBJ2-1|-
CASRMNTGEEQFF
TGCGCCAGCAGGATGAATACGGGAGAAGAGCAGTTCTTC
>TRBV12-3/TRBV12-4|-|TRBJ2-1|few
CASSVGAWNEQFF
TGTGCCAGCAGCGTTGGGGCTTGGAATGAGCAGTTCTTC